Reported below is one T cell receptor (beta chain). The antigen is not known. The sample comes from a study of response to subunit inactivated influenza vaccine. Study conclusions and caveats: The authors proposed limited new T cell recruitment per seasonal influenza vaccination.

The CDR3 runs 15 residues. CDR1 and CDR2 (germline): LNHNV, YYDKDF (reference sequence). V dropped 1 base and J dropped 2 bases, with 9 bases sitting between them. Each CDR3 protein gets one entry after TCRdb re-called the RT-PCR reads with MiXCR. The sample yields around 580,000 distinct CDR3 sequences, roughly 10% seen once. This clonotype was sampled from a man aged 50-59 years who received an inactivated influenza vaccine. The sequencing here drew on PBMCs from blood, taken on the day of vaccination. The rearrangement joins TRBV15 to TRBJ2-1, with D perhaps TRBD2 (6 bases). The CDR3 DNA reads as TGTGCCACCAGCAGAGCTGCGGGACCCTACAATGAGCAGTTCTTC. This codes for CATSRAAGPYNEQFF.